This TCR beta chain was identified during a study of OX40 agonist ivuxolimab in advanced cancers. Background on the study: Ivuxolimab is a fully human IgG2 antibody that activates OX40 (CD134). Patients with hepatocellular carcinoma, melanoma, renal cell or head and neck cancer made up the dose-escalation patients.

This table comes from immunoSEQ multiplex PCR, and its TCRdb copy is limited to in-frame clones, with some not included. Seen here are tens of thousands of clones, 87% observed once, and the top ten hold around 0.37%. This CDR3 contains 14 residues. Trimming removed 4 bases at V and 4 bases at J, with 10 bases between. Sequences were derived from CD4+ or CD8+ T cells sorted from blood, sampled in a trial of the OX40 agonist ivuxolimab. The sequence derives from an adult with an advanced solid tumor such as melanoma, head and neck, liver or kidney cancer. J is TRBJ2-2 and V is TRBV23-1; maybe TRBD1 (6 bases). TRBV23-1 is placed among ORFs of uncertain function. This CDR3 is CASSLARGTGELFF. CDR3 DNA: TGCGCCAGCAGTCTAGCCAGGGGCACCGGGGAGCTGTTTTTT.